These 8 T cell receptor beta chains originate from one sample sequenced in a study of shared clonotypes between healthy human individuals. Assay used: immunoSEQ multiplex PCR; TCRdb lists only in-frame clones, some missing. The sample records 500,000 to 650,000 clones, around 76% being singletons. Input material: PBMCs. The receptors here all came from a woman in her thirties or forties in good health. Some clones in this sample may be carry-over from other donors' samples.

The chain joins TRBV5-8 to TRBJ1-4, with 10 bases identical to TRBD1. From germline, CDR1 is SGHTS and CDR2 YDEGEE. The V gene end was trimmed by 4 bases and the J gene end by 0 bases; junction bases not matched to a gene: 6. The CDR3 is 17 residues long. The DNA of the CDR3 is TGTGCCAGCAGCCTGGTTGGACAGGGGGCAACTAATGAAAAACTGTTTTTT. It is translated as CASSLVGQGATNEKLFF.

In regard to this clone: In the same sample, other DNA sequences code for this CDR3. The CDR3 region is CASSISVNTEAFF. Written as DNA, the CDR3 is TGTGCCAGTAGTATCTCAGTGAACACTGAAGCTTTCTTT. The chain links TRBV19 to TRBJ1-1; D not resolved. Germline V CDR1 and CDR2: LNHDA, SQIVND (reference sequence). V was cut by 3 bases and J by 0 bases, with 5 bases left in between. The CDR3 has 13 amino acids. Supplemented by reference TRBV19 and TRBJ1-1, the full variable domain reads DGGITQSPKYLFRKEGQNVTLSCEQNLNHDAMYWYRQDPGQGLRLIYYSQIVNDFQKGDIAEGYSVSREKKESFPLTVTSAQKNPTAFYLCASSISVNTEAFFGQGTRLTVV.

This clone occurred many times. Other DNA sequences within the sample encode an identical CDR3. This sequence joins TRBV9 and TRBJ2-5; the match to TRBD2 covers 11 bases. CDR3 length equals 14 residues. The germline V gene has CDR1 SGDLS and CDR2 YYNGEE. V lost 0 bases, J lost 11 bases, and 6 bases stayed unmatched. The CDR3 reads CASSVGSGREEQYF. DNA of the CDR3: TGTGCCAGCAGCGTAGGTAGCGGGAGGGAAGAGCAGTACTTC.

As for this clone: A much larger clone sits a single nucleotide away, making a read error possible. The V and J genes are TRBV6-5 and TRBJ2-5; D may be TRBD1 or TRBD2 (5 bases each). Looked up from germline, CDR1 is MNHEY and CDR2 is SVGAGI. Trimming cost V 6 bases and J 2 bases, with 16 bases left between them. CDR3 length equals 15 residues. For the CDR3, the DNA is TGTGCCAGCAGAGAGACCGTGGGACGGCAAGAGACCCAGTACTTC. As protein: CASRETVGRQETQYF.

The chain joins TRBV29-1 to TRBJ2-5; TRBD2 agrees at 10 bases. CDR3 length: 14 amino acids. Germline CDR1 and CDR2: SQVTM and ANQGSEA. V shed 4 bases, J shed 2 bases, and the junction held 4 bases outside the gene matches. Here the CDR3 reads CSVVPSGRQETQYF. CDR3 DNA sequence: TGCAGCGTTGTTCCTAGCGGGAGACAAGAGACCCAGTACTTC.

This chain uses TRBV28 with TRBJ2-7, with 9 positions matching TRBD1. The CDR3 has 15 amino acids. Germline CDR1 reads MDHEN; CDR2 reads SYDVKM. V lost 6 bases and J lost 4; bases outside the gene matches: 10. CDR3 sequence: CASRTTGTGIYEQYF. In DNA, the CDR3 is TGTGCCAGCAGAACCACCGGGACAGGGATATACGAGCAGTACTTC.

The gene calls are TRBV28 and TRBJ2-7; D not resolved. V gave up 5 bases and J gave up 12 bases, with 17 bases separating them. The germline V gene has CDR1 MDHEN and CDR2 SYDVKM. The CDR3 sequence is 12 residues long. CDR3 region: CASSQSEWLWYF. The DNA of the CDR3 is TGTGCCAGCAGTCAAAGCGAGTGGTTATGGTACTTC.

CDR3 sequence reads: CASSFSLAGVWQETQYF. The DNA of the CDR3 is TGTGCCAGCAGCTTTAGTCTCGCGGGAGTTTGGCAAGAGACCCAGTACTTC. The rearrangement links TRBV13 to TRBJ2-5; TRBD2 aligns across 7 bases. Unmatched junction bases numbered 12, after V lost 3 bases and J lost 2 bases. Looked up from germline, CDR1 is PRHDT and CDR2 is FYEKMQ (reference sequence). This CDR3 is 17 amino acids long.